This T cell receptor (beta chain) was obtained from a study of T cell responses to AZD1222 COVID-19 vaccine. V dropped 5 bases and J dropped 7 bases, with 11 bases sitting between them. Germline CDR1 is MNHEY and CDR2 is SVGAGI. The CDR3 length is 12 residues. The repertoire was sequenced with immunoSEQ multiplex PCR; TCRdb's copy has only in-frame clones and lacks some. Of 120,000 to 150,000 clones in the sample, about 93% were seen once. The sample was peripheral blood, taken on day 0 of AZD1222 vaccination. The sequence came from an adult in good health. This chain links TRBV6-5 with TRBJ1-1; TRBD1 is a possible D gene (5 bases). This CDR3 is CASSPRGSEAFF. The CDR3 DNA sequence: TGTGCCAGCAGTCCGCGGGGCAGTGAAGCTTTCTTT.